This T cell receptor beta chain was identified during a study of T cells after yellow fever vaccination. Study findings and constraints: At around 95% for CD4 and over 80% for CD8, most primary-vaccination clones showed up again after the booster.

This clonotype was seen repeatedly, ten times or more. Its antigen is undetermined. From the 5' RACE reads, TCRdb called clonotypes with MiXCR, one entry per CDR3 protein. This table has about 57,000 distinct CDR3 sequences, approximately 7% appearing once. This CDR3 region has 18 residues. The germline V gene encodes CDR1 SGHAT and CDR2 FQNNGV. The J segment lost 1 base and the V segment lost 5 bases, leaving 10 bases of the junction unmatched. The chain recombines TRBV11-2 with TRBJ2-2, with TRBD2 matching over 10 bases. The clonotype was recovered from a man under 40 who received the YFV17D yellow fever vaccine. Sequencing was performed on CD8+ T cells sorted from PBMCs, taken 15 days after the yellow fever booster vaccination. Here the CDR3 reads CASSPLAGLAENTGELFF. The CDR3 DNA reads TGTGCCAGCAGCCCATTAGCTGGACTAGCGGAGAACACCGGGGAGCTGTTTTTT. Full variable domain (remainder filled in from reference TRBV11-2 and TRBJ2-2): EAGVAQSPRYKIIEKRQSVAFWCNPISGHATLYWYQQILGQGPKLLIQFQNNGVVDDSQLPKDRFSAERLKGVDSTLKIQPAKLEDSAVYLCASSPLAGLAENTGELFFGEGSRLTVL.